This section outlines one TCR beta chain sequence together with its context. What it recognizes is unknown. This sample is drawn from a study of shared clonotypes between healthy human individuals. Study-level information: CD4 naive and CD4 memory each took three plates per donor, while CD8 naive took two and CD8 memory one.

The deep-level immunoSEQ assay was used. Repertoires were generated with immunoSEQ multiplex PCR, while TCRdb's copy carries only in-frame clones and drops some. The table includes about 340,000 clones, less than 85% detected once. The CDR3 runs 21 residues. Germline V gives CDR1 SGDLS, CDR2 YYNGEE. J was trimmed by 0 bases and V by 3 bases; bases with no gene match: 13. Study findings and constraints: Clonotype sharing among donors likely depends on sequencing depth. Across subsets, estimated richness was generally greater for naive than for memory populations.

V usage is TRBV9 and J usage is TRBJ2-1; 15 bases are shared with TRBD2. The source material was memory CD4+ T cells sorted from blood. Subset: CD45RA-negative fraction. The TCR sequence derives from a man younger than 45 in good health. This chain's CDR3 is CASSGGTSGRLPFISYNEQFF. DNA of the CDR3: TGTGCCAGCAGCGGCGGGACTAGCGGGAGGTTGCCCTTTATCTCCTACAATGAGCAGTTCTTC.